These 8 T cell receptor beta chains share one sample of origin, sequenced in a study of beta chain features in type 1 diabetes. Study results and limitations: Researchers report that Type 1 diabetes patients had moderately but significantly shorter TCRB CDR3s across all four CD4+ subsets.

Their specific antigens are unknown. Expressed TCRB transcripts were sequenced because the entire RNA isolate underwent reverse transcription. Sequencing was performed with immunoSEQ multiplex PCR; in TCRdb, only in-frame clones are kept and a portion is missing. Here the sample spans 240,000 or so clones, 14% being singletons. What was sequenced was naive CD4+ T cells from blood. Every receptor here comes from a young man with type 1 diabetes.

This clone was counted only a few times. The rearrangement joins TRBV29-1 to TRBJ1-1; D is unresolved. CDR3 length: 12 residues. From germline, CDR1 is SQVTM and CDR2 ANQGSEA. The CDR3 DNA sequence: TGCAGAACGACCGGCGGTAACACTGAAGCTTTCTTT. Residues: CRTTGGNTEAFF. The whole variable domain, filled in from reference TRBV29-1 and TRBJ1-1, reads SAVISQKPSRDICQRGTSLTIQCQVDSQVTMMFWYRQQPGQSLTLIATANQGSEATYESGFVIDKFPISRPNLTFSTLTVSNMSPEDSSIYLCRTTGGNTEAFFGQGTRLTVV.

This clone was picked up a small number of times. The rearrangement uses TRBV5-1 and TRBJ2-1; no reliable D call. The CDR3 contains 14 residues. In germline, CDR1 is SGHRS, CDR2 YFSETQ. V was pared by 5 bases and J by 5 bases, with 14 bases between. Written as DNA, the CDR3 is TGCGCCAGCAGTTCGATGAACTCGAACAATGAGCAGTTCTTC. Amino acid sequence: CASSSMNSNNEQFF.

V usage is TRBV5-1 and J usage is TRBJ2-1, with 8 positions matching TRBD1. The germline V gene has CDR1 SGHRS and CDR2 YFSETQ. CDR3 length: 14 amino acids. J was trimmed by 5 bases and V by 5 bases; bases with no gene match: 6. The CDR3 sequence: CASSRATGDNEQFF. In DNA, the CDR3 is TGCGCCAGCAGTCGCGCGACAGGGGACAATGAGCAGTTCTTC.

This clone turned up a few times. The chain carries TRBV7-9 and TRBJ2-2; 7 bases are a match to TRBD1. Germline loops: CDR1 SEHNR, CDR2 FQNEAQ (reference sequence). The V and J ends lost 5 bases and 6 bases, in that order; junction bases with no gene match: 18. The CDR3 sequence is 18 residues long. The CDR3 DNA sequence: TGTGCCAGCAGCCCGAGCCCCATATTGACAGGGTCCGCCGGGGAGCTGTTTTTT. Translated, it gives CASSPSPILTGSAGELFF.

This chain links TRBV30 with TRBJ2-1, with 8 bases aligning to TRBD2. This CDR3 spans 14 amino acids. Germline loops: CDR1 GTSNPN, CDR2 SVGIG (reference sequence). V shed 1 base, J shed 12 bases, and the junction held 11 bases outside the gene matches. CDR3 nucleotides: TGTGCCTGGAGTGCCCTCGGGGGGGCGGATGGGCAGTTCTTC. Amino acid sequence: CAWSALGGADGQFF.

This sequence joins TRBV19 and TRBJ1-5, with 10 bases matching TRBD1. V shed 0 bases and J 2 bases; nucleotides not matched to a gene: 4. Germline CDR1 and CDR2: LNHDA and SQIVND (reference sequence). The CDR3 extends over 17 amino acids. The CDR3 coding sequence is TGTGCCAGTAGTATAGACCGGGACAGGGGAGGCAATCAGCCCCAGCATTTT. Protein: CASSIDRDRGGNQPQHF.

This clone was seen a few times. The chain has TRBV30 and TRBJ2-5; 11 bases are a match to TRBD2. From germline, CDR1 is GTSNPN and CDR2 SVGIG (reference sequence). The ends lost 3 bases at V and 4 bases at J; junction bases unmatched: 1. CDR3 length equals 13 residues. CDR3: CAWSGLAGETQYF. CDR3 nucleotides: TGTGCCTGGAGCGGACTAGCGGGAGAGACCCAGTACTTC.

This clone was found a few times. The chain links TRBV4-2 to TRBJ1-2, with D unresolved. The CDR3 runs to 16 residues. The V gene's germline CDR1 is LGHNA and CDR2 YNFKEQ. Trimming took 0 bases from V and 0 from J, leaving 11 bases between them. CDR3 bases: TGTGCCAGCAGCCAAGAGGAAAGCAGGACTAACTATGGCTACACCTTC. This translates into CASSQEESRTNYGYTF.